This TCR beta chain was captured in a study of OX40 agonist ivuxolimab in advanced cancers. Looking at the study overall: Participants, approximately 80% male, averaged about 59 years of age, ranging from roughly 20 to 79. General study points: Both CD4+ and CD8+ T cell populations in blood had undergone clonal expansion by week 6 at 0.1 to 3.0 mg/kg.

The protocol was immunoSEQ multiplex PCR, while the TCRdb copy is restricted to in-frame clones and leaves out a portion. This table has about 120,000 clones, over 75% appearing once. Notes on this clone: Its antigen remains unknown. One end of the junction varies from germline; a read error may be responsible.

CDR3 length: 11 residues. CDR1 SGHNT and CDR2 YENEEA come from the germline V gene. Sequenced here: CD4+ or CD8+ T cells sorted from blood, sampled in a trial of the OX40 agonist ivuxolimab. The chain joins TRBV11-3 to TRBJ1-6; tentatively, D is TRBD1 (5 bases). The receptor was isolated from an adult with an advanced solid tumor such as melanoma, head and neck, liver or kidney cancer. The DNA for the CDR3 is TGTGCCAGCAGCTCCCGGGACGGATTCAACTTT. Amino acids: CASSSRDGFNF.